Sequencing of this T cell receptor beta chain was carried out in a study of T cells in Graves' hyperthyroidism and ophthalmopathy. In the study overall: Before treatment of any kind, peripheral blood was taken at initial diagnosis.

Those with hyperthyroidism were 18 to 65 years old, newly diagnosed, and ill for under 2 months. The germline CDR1 and CDR2 sequences are MDHEN and SYDVKM. With 5 bases clipped from V and 6 bases from J, the junction kept 3 bases outside the gene matches. This CDR3 contains 12 residues. This clonotype was seen many times. No antigen is known for it. Study conclusions and caveats: Ophthalmopathy got predicted by the model a median around 6.6 months before its onset. Most thyroid clonotypes with frequency above 0.001 were detected in blood.

Authors of the study amplified TCR beta CDR3 regions from RNA transcripts. First-round RT-PCR of the TCR CDR3 relied on the HTBI primer set. TCRdb ran MiXCR on the multiplex PCR reads and lists one entry per CDR3 protein. The sample lists about 360,000 distinct CDR3 sequences; 15% to 18% were seen once. The sequenced sample was blood. The TCR sequence derives from a woman between 18 and 29 years old with Graves' hyperthyroidism that later progressed to Graves' ophthalmopathy. The chain has TRBV28 and TRBJ1-2; 7 nucleotides align to TRBD1. The CDR3 loop is CASSIGQDGYTF. The CDR3 region has the DNA TGTGCCAGCAGTATCGGACAGGATGGCTACACCTTC.